A selection of T cell receptor beta chains follows, all from one sample in a study of blood T cell repertoires in COVID-19. Sequenced by immunoSEQ multiplex PCR; TCRdb stores in-frame clones only, minus some. The data hold fewer than 350,000 clones, with 89% observed a single time. The sample consisted of peripheral blood. The receptor set was obtained from a woman aged 55-70 years with COVID-19, enrolled during active disease. The CDR3 runs from the conserved cysteine through the conserved F or W. A D gene is named only where the DNA matches it firmly. Clone size is given for some rows only: seen once, a few or many times, or a class if the clone is expanded.

D gene,V gene,J gene,clone size,CDR3 DNA,CDR3 protein
TRBD1,TRBV6-6,TRBJ2-7,once,TGTGCCAGCAGTTACGGACAGGGGAAAGGGTACGAGCAGTACTTC,CASSYGQGKGYEQYF
.,TRBV23-1,TRBJ1-4,.,TGCGCCAGCAGCAGAGGCGGGGGCGGAAATGAAAAACTGTTTTTT,CASSRGGGGNEKLFF
TRBD2,TRBV25-1,TRBJ2-2,.,TGTGCCCGCAGTCGGGGGGGAGGGACCGGGGAGCTGTTTTTT,CARSRGGGTGELFF
.,TRBV30,TRBJ2-1,few,TGTGCCTGGGGCGGGACATTAACCTACAATGAGCAGTTCTTC,CAWGGTLTYNEQFF
.,TRBV12-3/TRBV12-4,TRBJ1-2,.,TGTGCCAGCAGTTTACGAGGGAACGGCTACACCTTC,CASSLRGNGYTF
.,TRBV2,TRBJ1-4,.,TGTGCCAGCAGTGAACAGGGGCTCACTAATGAAAAACTGTTTTTT,CASSEQGLTNEKLFF
.,TRBV18,TRBJ1-1,.,TGTGCCAGCTCACCGGCAGGGGCCGCAGCTTTCTTT,CASSPAGAAAFF
TRBD2,TRBV7-3,TRBJ2-1,.,TGTGCCAGCAGCCTCGGGGGGGCCGCCGACAATGAGCAGTTCTTC,CASSLGGAADNEQFF
.,TRBV15,TRBJ2-5,.,TGTGCCACCAGCAAGAAAGGGTTCGGAGGGGAGACCCAGTACTTC,CATSKKGFGGETQYF
.,TRBV7-9,TRBJ1-2,.,TGTGCCAGCAGCGCAAGCAACTATGGCTACACCTTC,CASSASNYGYTF
TRBD1,TRBV19,TRBJ1-2,once,TGTGCCAGTAGACCAGGGGGCCAGGTGGGCTATGGCTACACCTTC,CASRPGGQVGYGYTF
.,TRBV30,TRBJ1-6,once,TGTGCCTGGAGCCGGGACATCCGTTCACCCCTCCACTTT,CAWSRDIRSPLHF
.,TRBV30,TRBJ1-6,.,TGTGCCTGGAGTTTAGAGACTTATTCACCCCTCCACTTT,CAWSLETYSPLHF
TRBD1,TRBV10-3,TRBJ1-4,.,TGTGCCATCAGTGAGTCCGGCAGGGGGCCCGAAAAACTGTTTTTT,CAISESGRGPEKLFF
TRBD1,TRBV28,TRBJ1-4,.,TGTGCCAGCAGTTTAACCGGGACAGCAAATGAAAAACTGTTTTTT,CASSLTGTANEKLFF
TRBD1,TRBV9,TRBJ1-1,.,TGTGCCAGCAGCGGCGGACAGGGGAGAGAAGCTTTCTTT,CASSGGQGREAFF
.,TRBV6-5,TRBJ1-2,.,TGTGCCAGCAGTACGCCAGGGAACTATGGCTACACCTTC,CASSTPGNYGYTF
.,TRBV5-1,TRBJ1-1,.,TGCGCCAGCAGCTTGGGGGCCGGGGGTGAAGCTTTCTTT,CASSLGAGGEAFF
.,TRBV12-3/TRBV12-4,TRBJ1-2,.,TGTGCCAGCAGTATACTTCCCGGTGGCTACACCTTC,CASSILPGGYTF
.,TRBV6-5,TRBJ1-2,.,TGTGCCAGCAGTTACGGGGTGGGGGGTGGCTACACCTTC,CASSYGVGGGYTF
TRBD1,TRBV7-9,TRBJ1-3,.,TGTGCCAGCAGCTCCCGACAGGGGGCAGGTGGAAACACCATATATTTT,CASSSRQGAGGNTIYF
TRBD1,TRBV7-9,TRBJ1-2,.,TGTGCCAGCAGCTTGGGCCAGGGGGCGTATGGCTACACCTTC,CASSLGQGAYGYTF
.,TRBV6-1,TRBJ1-5,.,TGTGCCAGCAGTGAACCAGCAGACAGGTTAGGTCAGCCCCAGCATTTT,CASSEPADRLGQPQHF
.,TRBV6-5,TRBJ2-3,.,TGTGCCAGCAGCTTACAGGGAGGGCACACAGATACGCAGTATTTT,CASSLQGGHTDTQYF
.,TRBV7-2,TRBJ1-5,few,TGTGCCAGCAGTTTCGAGCCCGGGGGTGGCCCCCAGCATTTT,CASSFEPGGGPQHF
.,TRBV10-3,TRBJ2-1,.,TGTGCCATCACCGGGGACAAGTACAATGAGCAGTTCTTC,CAITGDKYNEQFF
.,TRBV19,TRBJ1-5,.,TGTGCCAGTAGTTCGCAAGGGGCAGGGCTCCAGCCCCAGCATTTT,CASSSQGAGLQPQHF
TRBD1,TRBV10-3,TRBJ1-1,.,TGTGCCATCAGCCCCGGACAGGGGACCTCGTTAGACACTGAAGCTTTCTTT,CAISPGQGTSLDTEAFF
TRBD1,TRBV6-5,TRBJ1-1,.,TGTGCCAGCACGCGAGCCGGGACAGGGGCGACTGAAGCTTTCTTT,CASTRAGTGATEAFF
.,TRBV5-1,TRBJ1-3,.,TGCGCCAGCGAGGCAGGGCCTAGCTCTGGAAACACCATATATTTT,CASEAGPSSGNTIYF
TRBD2,TRBV4-2,TRBJ2-1,once,TGTGCCAGCAGCCAGGCAGGGCTAGCGGGAACTGAGCAGTTCTTC,CASSQAGLAGTEQFF
TRBD1,TRBV24-1,TRBJ1-2,few,TGTGCCACCAGTGATTTGTGGGACAGGGCGGGCTTTGGCTACACCTTC,CATSDLWDRAGFGYTF
TRBD1,TRBV6-5,TRBJ1-2,few,TGTGCCAGCAGTTACGGCCTACAGGGGGGTGGGTATGGCTACACCTTC,CASSYGLQGGGYGYTF
.,TRBV6-5,TRBJ1-1,.,TGTGCCAGCAGTTACACAGAGAACACTGAAGCTTTCTTT,CASSYTENTEAFF
.,TRBV5-6,TRBJ1-5,.,TGTGCCAGCAGCTGGGGCCCTGGAGAAAGTCAGCCCCAGCATTTT,CASSWGPGESQPQHF
.,TRBV14,TRBJ1-2,.,TGTGCCAGCAGCCAAGCCGGCAGGATTAACTATGGCTACACCTTC,CASSQAGRINYGYTF
TRBD1,TRBV19,TRBJ2-3,.,TGTGCCAGTAAGAGACAGGGTGTCACAGATACGCAGTATTTT,CASKRQGVTDTQYF
.,TRBV6-6,TRBJ1-1,.,TGTGCCAGCAGTTACCTCGGACAGAACACTGAAGCTTTCTTT,CASSYLGQNTEAFF
.,TRBV11-3,TRBJ2-1,.,TGTGCCAGCAGCTTAAGTCTCAGGGCTGAGCAGTTCTTC,CASSLSLRAEQFF
.,TRBV18,TRBJ1-1,once,TGTGCCAGCTCATCAAGGGTCACAGGGTTGAACACTGAAGCTTTCTTT,CASSSRVTGLNTEAFF
.,TRBV5-1,TRBJ1-4,.,TGCGCCAGCAACCCGGGAAACCTTAATGAAAAACTGTTTTTT,CASNPGNLNEKLFF
TRBD1,TRBV7-2,TRBJ2-1,.,TGTGCCAGCAGCTTGGGGACAGGGAATATCGAGCAGTTCTTC,CASSLGTGNIEQFF
.,TRBV5-1,TRBJ1-4,.,TGCGCCAGCAGCTCCGTCCCAACTAATGAAAAACTGTTTTTT,CASSSVPTNEKLFF
.,TRBV6-5,TRBJ1-5,.,TGTGCCAGCAGAGAGCTCAGGGGTGACTTCGGTCAGCATTTT,CASRELRGDFGQHF
.,TRBV11-3,TRBJ2-1,.,TGTGCCAGCAGCTCCGGAGGCGGGGCGTACAATGAGCAGTTCTTC,CASSSGGGAYNEQFF
TRBD1,TRBV7-3,TRBJ2-1,.,TGTGCCAGCAAGCGGGACAGGGGGTACAATGAGCAGTTCTTC,CASKRDRGYNEQFF
.,TRBV19,TRBJ2-3,.,TGTGCCAGTACAAGCACAGGCCCGACTCTTACGCAGTATTTT,CASTSTGPTLTQYF
.,TRBV5-1,TRBJ2-2,.,TGCGCCAGCAGTGGGGGGTACACCGGGGAGCTGTTTTTT,CASSGGYTGELFF
.,TRBV6-1,TRBJ1-2,once,TGTGCCAGCAGTGATCGATCCCCGGGATATGGCTACACCTTC,CASSDRSPGYGYTF
.,TRBV19,TRBJ1-2,.,TGTGCCAGTAGTATAGTAGGGACAAGTAGAATCTATGGCTACACCTTC,CASSIVGTSRIYGYTF
.,TRBV5-6,TRBJ2-3,.,TGTGCCAGCAGCGTCACGACACTGGATACGCAGTATTTT,CASSVTTLDTQYF
TRBD1,TRBV6-5,TRBJ2-3,.,TGTGCCAGCCAATACAGGGGGGCAGATACGCAGTATTTT,CASQYRGADTQYF